This TCR beta chain was identified in a study of shared clonotypes between healthy human individuals. As to this clone: Its antigen is currently unknown.

Naive CD8 cells lacked CD45RO, underwent positive selection for CCR7 and left out terminally differentiated effector memory CD45RA+ cells. Study results and limitations: It was the non-shared clonotypes that had lower generation probabilities than clonotypes shared by all four donors.

Sequenced by immunoSEQ multiplex PCR; TCRdb stores in-frame clones only, minus some. The repertoire holds roughly 2,000,000 clones, with approximately 95% as singletons. The germline V gene has CDR1 SGHRS and CDR2 YFSETQ. The V gene lost 5 bases and the J gene lost 3 bases, with 15 bases spanning the gap. The CDR3 sequence is 14 residues long. The sequence came from a man younger than 35 in good health. The sample was naive CD8+ T cells sorted from blood. The rearrangement links TRBV5-1 to TRBJ2-7; D is possibly TRBD2 (6 bases). CDR3 loop: CASRAGSGDYEQYF. The CDR3 region has the DNA TGCGCCAGCAGAGCCGGGTCGGGGGACTACGAGCAGTACTTC. Filled out from reference TRBV5-1 and TRBJ2-7, the complete variable domain reads KAGVTQTPRYLIKTRGQQVTLSCSPISGHRSVSWYQQTPGQGLQFLFEYFSETQRNKGNFPGRFSGRQFSNSRSEMNVSTLELGDSALYLCASRAGSGDYEQYFGPGTRLTVT.